The clone carrying this TCR beta chain was found many times. Its antigen is not identified. The data are from a study of Graves' ophthalmopathy and Graves' hyperthyroidism. This CDR3 region has 15 residues. Germline V lookup: CDR1 LNHDA, CDR2 SQIVND (reference sequence). V lost 3 bases, J lost 4 bases, and 13 bases lay in between. Findings of the study overall: Ophthalmopathy and stable hyperthyroidism were discriminated by a 13-signature model, with 87.88% sensitivity and 80% to 84% specificity.

Amplifying from RNA transcripts, the study obtained TCR beta CDR3 regions. RT-PCR was first run with HTBI primers, then multiplex PCR in a second round. One entry per CDR3 protein results from TCRdb running MiXCR on the multiplex PCR reads. Here the sample spans about 660,000 distinct CDR3 sequences, 35% to 50% being singletons. The rearrangement joins TRBV19 to TRBJ1-5, with D perhaps TRBD1 (6 bases). The specimen sequenced was peripheral blood. The sequence was collected from an adult man with Graves' ophthalmopathy. The CDR3 DNA reads as TGTGCCAGTAGTATTATCGGGGGCTTAAATCAGCCCCAGCATTTT. Encoded protein: CASSIIGGLNQPQHF.